This TCR beta chain was sequenced in a study of Ad26.COV2.S vaccination and SARS-CoV-2 variants. Study findings and constraints: Considerable breadth of spike-specific CD8+ and CD4+ T cell responses has reportedly been documented following vaccination.

About this clone itself: Its antigen is undetermined.

This CDR3 spans 15 amino acids. V lost 2 bases, J lost 4 bases, and 5 bases stayed unmatched. Germline CDR1 is KGHSH and CDR2 is LQKENI. Described treatment: around 19 received Ad26.COV2.S at low or high dose, single or two shots; several received placebo; per-sample allocation not given. Sampling was performed 63 days after the first vaccine or placebo injection. Donation was by an adult aged 18-55 years who was in Boston. Only in-frame clones appear in the TCRdb table, and some are missing; sequencing was by immunoSEQ multiplex PCR. This table has about 430,000 clones, 80% to 95% appearing once. V is TRBV18 and J is TRBJ2-3, with TRBD2 matching over 8 bases. Here the sequenced sample was peripheral blood, taken in a trial of Ad26.COV2.S vaccine versus placebo. The TCR was taken from a person aged 18-60 years who received the Ad26.COV2.S COVID-19 vaccine or a placebo. The CDR3: CASSPYAGGSDTQYF. The CDR3 DNA follows: TGTGCCAGCTCACCATACGCGGGAGGTTCAGATACGCAGTATTTT. Combining the CDR3 with reference TRBV18 and TRBJ2-3 gives the whole variable domain NAGVMQNPRHLVRRRGQEARLRCSPMKGHSHVYWYRQLPEEGLKFMVYLQKENIIDESGMPKERFSAEFPKEGPSILRIQQVVRGDSAAYFCASSPYAGGSDTQYFGPGTRLTVL.